This T cell receptor (beta chain) stems from a study of neurological immune-mediated disorders. Overall study findings and caveats: Private repertoires in all groups were suggested, as expanded clones shared no CDR3 amino acid sequences across subjects.

The time point was: technical triplicate 3. A word on this clonotype: As yet, its antigen is unknown. One junction end disagrees with the germline gene, perhaps due to a read error.

With 10-nucleotide random UMIs, 5'RACE was used to make the cDNA. TCRdb called the 5' RACE reads again in MiXCR, with one record for every CDR3 protein. Of about 42,000 distinct CDR3 sequences listed, roughly 21% are singletons. Sequencing was done on a sample of PBMCs. The clonotype comes from a man in his fifties or sixties with HTLV-1-associated myelopathy (HAM/TSP).

CDR3 DNA sequence: TGCGCCAGTAGTGAGATCGGAGGTGAAACTTTCTTT. Amino acid sequence: CASSEIGGETFF. The chain is built from TRBV10-2 and TRBJ1-1; D uncertain. The germline CDR1 and CDR2 sequences are WSHSY and SAAADI. This CDR3 spans 12 amino acids.